The source of this TCR beta chain is a study of cytomegalovirus exposure and HLA in healthy donors. Whole-study results and caveats: In the analysis, some V segments, TRBV6-2 and TRBV6-3 included, were excluded as indistinguishable.

Amplification used 60 Vbeta primers and 13 Jbeta primers. TCRdb keeps only in-frame clones here, not all; method: immunoSEQ multiplex PCR. The sample lists approximately 190,000 clones, about 80% occurring once. Trimming cost V 6 bases and J 1 base; bases outside gene matches: 7. The CDR3 is 15 residues long. Germline CDR1 is MDHEN and CDR2 is SYDVKM. Of note for this clone: What it binds is not known.

Sequencing used PBMCs. The chain is built from TRBV28 and TRBJ2-7, with 9 positions matching TRBD1. This TCR derives from a man in his forties or fifties in good health and CMV-seropositive. This CDR3 reads CASRLPGQGSYEQYF. The CDR3 DNA is TGTGCCAGCAGACTCCCCGGACAGGGGTCCTACGAGCAGTACTTC.